These 3 T cell receptor beta chains originate from one sample sequenced in a study of CD4+ T cells in melanoma. Sequenced by immunoSEQ multiplex PCR; TCRdb stores in-frame clones only, minus some. The data contain fewer than 150,000 clones, approximately 91% of them singletons. These receptors originate from a human donor with melanoma.

The chain carries TRBV6-5 and TRBJ2-5; D perhaps matches TRBD1 (5 bases). The CDR3 sequence is 14 residues long. Per the germline V gene, CDR1 is MNHEY and CDR2 is SVGAGI. V was shortened by 3 bases and J by 4 bases, with 12 bases between the two germline ends. CDR3 sequence: CASSYLQGAETQYF. CDR3 DNA: TGTGCCAGCAGTTATCTTCAAGGGGCAGAGACCCAGTACTTC.

In nucleotides, the CDR3 is TGTGCCAGTAGTATAGGGACGGGCGGGGACTACGAGCAGTACTTC. Protein product: CASSIGTGGDYEQYF. V and J are TRBV19 and TRBJ2-7; a weak D match, TRBD2 (6 bases). Per the germline V gene, CDR1 is LNHDA and CDR2 is SQIVND (reference sequence). The length of the CDR3 is 15 residues. Trimming took 1 base from V and 3 from J, leaving 13 bases between them.

CDR3 sequence reads: CASSLVVAGGYEQYF. For the CDR3, the DNA is TGCGCCAGCAGCTTGGTAGTAGCGGGGGGCTACGAGCAGTACTTC. The chain uses TRBV5-1 and TRBJ2-7; TRBD2 matches at 10 bases. This CDR3 comprises 15 residues. The germline V gene has CDR1 SGHRS and CDR2 YFSETQ. Germline trimming cut 0 bases from V and 3 bases from J; bases unmatched to any gene: 3.